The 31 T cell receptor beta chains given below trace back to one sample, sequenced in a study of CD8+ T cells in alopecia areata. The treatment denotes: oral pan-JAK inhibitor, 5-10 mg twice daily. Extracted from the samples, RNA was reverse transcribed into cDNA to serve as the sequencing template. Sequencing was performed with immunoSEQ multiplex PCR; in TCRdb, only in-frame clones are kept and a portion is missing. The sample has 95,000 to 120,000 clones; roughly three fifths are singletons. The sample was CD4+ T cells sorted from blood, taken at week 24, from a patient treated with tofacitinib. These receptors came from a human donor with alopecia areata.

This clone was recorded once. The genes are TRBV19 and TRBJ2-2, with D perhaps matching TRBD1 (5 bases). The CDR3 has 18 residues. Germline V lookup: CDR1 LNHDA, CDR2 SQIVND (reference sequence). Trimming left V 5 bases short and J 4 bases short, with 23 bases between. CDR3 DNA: TGTGCCAGTAGTCCCCTAGAGGCAGGGATAAGGGTCACCGGGGAGCTGTTTTTT. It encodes CASSPLEAGIRVTGELFF.

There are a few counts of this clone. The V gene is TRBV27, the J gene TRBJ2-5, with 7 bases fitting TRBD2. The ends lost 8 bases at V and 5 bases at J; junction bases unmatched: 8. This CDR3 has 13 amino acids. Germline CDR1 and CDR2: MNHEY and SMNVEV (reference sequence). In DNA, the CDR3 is TGTGCCAGCCGTCGCGGGGGAGGGGAGACCCAGTACTTC. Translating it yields CASRRGGGETQYF.

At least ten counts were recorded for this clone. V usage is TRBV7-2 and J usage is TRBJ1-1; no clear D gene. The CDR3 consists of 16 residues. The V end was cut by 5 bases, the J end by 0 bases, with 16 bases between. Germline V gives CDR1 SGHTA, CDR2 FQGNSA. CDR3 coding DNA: TGTGCCAGCAGCCCCCCTAGAACAGATATGAACACTGAAGCTTTCTTT. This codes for CASSPPRTDMNTEAFF.

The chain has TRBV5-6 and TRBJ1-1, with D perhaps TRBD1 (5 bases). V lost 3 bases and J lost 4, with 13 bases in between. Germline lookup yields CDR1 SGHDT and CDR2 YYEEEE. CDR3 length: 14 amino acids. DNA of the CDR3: TGTGCCAGCAGCTCATCTGGGGGACCCACTGAAGCTTTCTTT. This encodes CASSSSGGPTEAFF.

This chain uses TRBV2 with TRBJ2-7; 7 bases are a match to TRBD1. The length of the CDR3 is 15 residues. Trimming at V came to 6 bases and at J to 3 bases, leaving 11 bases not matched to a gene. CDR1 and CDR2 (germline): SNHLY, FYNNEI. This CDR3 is CASRLGETGIYEQYF. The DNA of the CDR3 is TGTGCCAGCAGACTGGGAGAGACAGGGATCTACGAGCAGTACTTC.

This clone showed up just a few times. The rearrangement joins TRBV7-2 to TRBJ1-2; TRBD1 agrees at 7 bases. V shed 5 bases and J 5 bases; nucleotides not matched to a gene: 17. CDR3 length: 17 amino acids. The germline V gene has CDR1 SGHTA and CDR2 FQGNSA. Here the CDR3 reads CASSLVGDRRGEYGYTF. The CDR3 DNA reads TGTGCCAGCAGCCTCGTAGGGGACAGAAGAGGGGAGTATGGCTACACCTTC. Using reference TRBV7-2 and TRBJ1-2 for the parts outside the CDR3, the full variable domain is GAGVSQSPSNKVTEKGKDVELRCDPISGHTALYWYRQSLGQGLEFLIYFQGNSAPDKSGLPSDRFSAERTGGSVSTLTIQRTQQEDSAVYLCASSLVGDRRGEYGYTFGSGTRLTVV.

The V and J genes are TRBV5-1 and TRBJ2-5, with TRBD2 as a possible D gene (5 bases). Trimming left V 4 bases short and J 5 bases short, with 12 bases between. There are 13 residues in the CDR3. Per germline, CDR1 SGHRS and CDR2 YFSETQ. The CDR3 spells CASSLPGDETQYF. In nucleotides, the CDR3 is TGCGCCAGCAGCCTCCCCGGGGATGAGACCCAGTACTTC.

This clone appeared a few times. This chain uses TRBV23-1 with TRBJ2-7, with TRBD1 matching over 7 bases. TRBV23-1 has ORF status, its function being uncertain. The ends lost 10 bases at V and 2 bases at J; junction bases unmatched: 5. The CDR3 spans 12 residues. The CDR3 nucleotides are TGCGCCAAGACAGGGCAACCCTACGAGCAGTACTTC. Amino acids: CAKTGQPYEQYF.

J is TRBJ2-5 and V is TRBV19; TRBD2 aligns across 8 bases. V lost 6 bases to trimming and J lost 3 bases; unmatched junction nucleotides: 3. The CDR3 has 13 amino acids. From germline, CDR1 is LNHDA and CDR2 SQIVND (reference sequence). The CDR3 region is CASSWRGEETQYF. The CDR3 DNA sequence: TGTGCCAGTAGCTGGCGGGGGGAAGAGACCCAGTACTTC.

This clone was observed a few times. In DNA, the CDR3 is TGTGCCAGCAGCCGAGATTACAATGAGCAGTTCTTC. Translating gives CASSRDYNEQFF. This rearrangement joins TRBV5-4 to TRBJ2-1; D is undetermined. The ends were cut back, 4 bases at V and 4 bases at J, with 6 bases in the middle. CDR1 is SGHNT and CDR2 is YYREEE in the germline V gene (reference sequence). The CDR3 spans 12 residues. Based on the CDR3 plus reference TRBV5-4 and TRBJ2-1, the full variable domain is ETGVTQSPTHLIKTRGQQVTLRCSSQSGHNTVSWYQQALGQGPQFIFQYYREEENGRGNFPPRFSGLQFPNYSSELNVNALELDDSALYLCASSRDYNEQFFGPGTRLTVL.

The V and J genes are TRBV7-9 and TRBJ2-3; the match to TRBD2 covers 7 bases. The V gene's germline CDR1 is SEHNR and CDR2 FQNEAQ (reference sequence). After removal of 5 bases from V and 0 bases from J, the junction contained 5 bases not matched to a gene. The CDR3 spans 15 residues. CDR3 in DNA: TGTGCCAGCAGCGCTAAAGCGGGGAGCACAGATACGCAGTATTTT. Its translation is CASSAKAGSTDTQYF.

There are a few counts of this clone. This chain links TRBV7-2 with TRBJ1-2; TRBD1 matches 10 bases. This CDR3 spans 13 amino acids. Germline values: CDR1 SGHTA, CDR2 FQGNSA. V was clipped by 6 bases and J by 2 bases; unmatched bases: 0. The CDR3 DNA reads TGTGCCAGCAGGACAGGGGGCAACTATGGCTACACCTTC. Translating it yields CASRTGGNYGYTF.

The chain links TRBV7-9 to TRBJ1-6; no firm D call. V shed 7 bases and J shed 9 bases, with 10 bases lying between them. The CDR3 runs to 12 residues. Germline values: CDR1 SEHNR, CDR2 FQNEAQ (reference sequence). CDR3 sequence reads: CASTSDVSPLHF. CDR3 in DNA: TGTGCCAGCACCTCGGACGTTTCACCCCTCCACTTT.

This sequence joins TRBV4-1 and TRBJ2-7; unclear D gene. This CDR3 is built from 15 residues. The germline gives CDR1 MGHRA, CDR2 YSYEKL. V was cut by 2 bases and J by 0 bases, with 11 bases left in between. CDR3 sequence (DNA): TGCGCCAGCAGCCAATCCCTTCTCACCTCCTACGAGCAGTACTTC. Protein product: CASSQSLLTSYEQYF.

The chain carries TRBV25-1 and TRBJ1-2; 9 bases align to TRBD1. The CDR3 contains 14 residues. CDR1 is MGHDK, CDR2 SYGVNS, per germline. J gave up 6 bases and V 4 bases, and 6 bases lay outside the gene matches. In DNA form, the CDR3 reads TGTGCCAGCAGTGGGACCGGGACAGGGAATGGCTACACCTTC. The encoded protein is CASSGTGTGNGYTF.

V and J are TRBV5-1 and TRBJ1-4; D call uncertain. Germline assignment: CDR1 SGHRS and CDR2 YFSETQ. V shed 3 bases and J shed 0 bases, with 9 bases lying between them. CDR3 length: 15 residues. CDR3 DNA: TGCGCCAGCAGCTCGGGAGGCCCAACTAATGAAAAACTGTTTTTT. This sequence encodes CASSSGGPTNEKLFF.

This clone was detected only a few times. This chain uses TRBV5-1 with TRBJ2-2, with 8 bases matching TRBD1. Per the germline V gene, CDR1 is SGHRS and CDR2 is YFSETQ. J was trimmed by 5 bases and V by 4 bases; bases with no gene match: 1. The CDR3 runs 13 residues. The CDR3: CASSRDRTGELFF. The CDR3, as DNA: TGCGCCAGCAGCCGGGACAGGACCGGGGAGCTGTTTTTT.

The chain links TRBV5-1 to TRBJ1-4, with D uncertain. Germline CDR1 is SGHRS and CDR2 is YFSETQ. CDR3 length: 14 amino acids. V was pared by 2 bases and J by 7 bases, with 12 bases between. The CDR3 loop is CASSFDPLGEKLFF. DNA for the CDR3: TGCGCCAGCAGCTTTGACCCCTTGGGTGAAAAACTGTTTTTT.

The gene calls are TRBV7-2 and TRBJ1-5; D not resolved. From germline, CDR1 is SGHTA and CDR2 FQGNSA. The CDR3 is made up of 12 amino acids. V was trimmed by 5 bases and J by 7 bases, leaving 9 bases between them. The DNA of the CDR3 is TGTGCCAGCAGCCAACGCGGCCAGCCCCAGCATTTT. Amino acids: CASSQRGQPQHF.

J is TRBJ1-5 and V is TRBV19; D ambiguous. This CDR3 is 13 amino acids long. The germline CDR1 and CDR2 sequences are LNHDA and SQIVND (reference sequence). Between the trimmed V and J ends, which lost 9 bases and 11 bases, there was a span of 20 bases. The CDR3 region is CASAVGFVGAQHF. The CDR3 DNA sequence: TGTGCCAGCGCTGTGGGTTTCGTCGGGGCCCAGCATTTT.

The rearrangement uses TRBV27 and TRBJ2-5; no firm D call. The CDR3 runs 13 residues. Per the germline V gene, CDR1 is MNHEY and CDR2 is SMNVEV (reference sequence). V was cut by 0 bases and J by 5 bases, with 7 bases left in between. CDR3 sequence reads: CASSLSGSETQYF. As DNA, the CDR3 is TGTGCCAGCAGTTTATCCGGGTCGGAGACCCAGTACTTC.

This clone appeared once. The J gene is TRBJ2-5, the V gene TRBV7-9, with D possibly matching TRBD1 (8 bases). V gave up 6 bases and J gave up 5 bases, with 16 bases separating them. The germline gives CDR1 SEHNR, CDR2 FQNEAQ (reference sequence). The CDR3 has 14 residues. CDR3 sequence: CASSIGQGGETQYF. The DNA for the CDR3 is TGTGCCAGCAGTATAGGACAGGGAGGGGAGACCCAGTACTTC.

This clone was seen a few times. DNA of the CDR3: TGCGCCAGCAGCCAAGGCCTGGGCAGGATTAATGAAAAACTGTTTTTT. Residues: CASSQGLGRINEKLFF. J is TRBJ1-4 and V is TRBV4-3, with no clear D. The CDR3 extends over 16 amino acids. CDR1 LGHNA and CDR2 YSLEER come from the germline V gene. The V gene lost 1 base and the J gene lost 4 bases, with 13 bases spanning the gap.

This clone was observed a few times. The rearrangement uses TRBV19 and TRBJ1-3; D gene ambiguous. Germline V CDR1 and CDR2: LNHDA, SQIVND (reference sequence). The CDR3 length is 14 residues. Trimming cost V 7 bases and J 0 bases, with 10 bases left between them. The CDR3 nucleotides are TGTGCCAGTACGGGCGGCTACTCTGGAAACACCATATATTTT. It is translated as CASTGGYSGNTIYF.

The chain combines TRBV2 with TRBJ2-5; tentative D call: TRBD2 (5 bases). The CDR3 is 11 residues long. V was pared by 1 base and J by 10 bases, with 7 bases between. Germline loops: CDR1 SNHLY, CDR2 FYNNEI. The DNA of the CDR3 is TGTGCCAGCAGTGAAGAGAGGGTCCAGTACTTC. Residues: CASSEERVQYF.

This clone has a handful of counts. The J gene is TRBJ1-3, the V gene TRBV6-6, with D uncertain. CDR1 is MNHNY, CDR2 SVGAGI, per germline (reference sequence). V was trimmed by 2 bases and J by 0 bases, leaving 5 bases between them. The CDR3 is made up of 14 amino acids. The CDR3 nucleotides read TGTGCCAGCAGTTACCTGAACTCTGGAAACACCATATATTTT. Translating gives CASSYLNSGNTIYF.

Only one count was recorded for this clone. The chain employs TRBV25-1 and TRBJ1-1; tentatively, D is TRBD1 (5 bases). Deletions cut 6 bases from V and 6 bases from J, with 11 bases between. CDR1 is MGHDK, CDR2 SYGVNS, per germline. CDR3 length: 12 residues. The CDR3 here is CASSSETAEAFF. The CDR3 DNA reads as TGTGCCAGCAGCTCAGAGACAGCTGAAGCTTTCTTT.

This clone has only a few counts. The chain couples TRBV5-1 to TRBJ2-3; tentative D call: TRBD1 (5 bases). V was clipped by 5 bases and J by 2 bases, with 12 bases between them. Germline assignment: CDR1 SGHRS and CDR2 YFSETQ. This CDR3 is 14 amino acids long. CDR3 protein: CASRIRGTTDTQYF. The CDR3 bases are TGCGCCAGCAGGATAAGGGGAACCACAGATACGCAGTATTTT.

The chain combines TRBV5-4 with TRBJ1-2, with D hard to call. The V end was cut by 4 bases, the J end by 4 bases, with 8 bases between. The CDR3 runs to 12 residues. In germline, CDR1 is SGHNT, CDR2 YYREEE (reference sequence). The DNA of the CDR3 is TGTGCCAGCAGCCCGGACGGCTATGGCTACACCTTC. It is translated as CASSPDGYGYTF.

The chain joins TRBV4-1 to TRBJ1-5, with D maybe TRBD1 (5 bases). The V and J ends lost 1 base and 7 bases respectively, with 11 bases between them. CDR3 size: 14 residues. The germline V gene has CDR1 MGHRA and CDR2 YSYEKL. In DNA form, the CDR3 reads TGCGCCAGCAGCCAAGCGGGGGGAAACCAGCCCCAGCATTTT. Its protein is CASSQAGGNQPQHF.

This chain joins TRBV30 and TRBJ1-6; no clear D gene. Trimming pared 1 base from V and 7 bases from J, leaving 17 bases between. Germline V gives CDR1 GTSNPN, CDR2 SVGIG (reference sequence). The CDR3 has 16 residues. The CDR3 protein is CAWSGDLGRENSPLHF. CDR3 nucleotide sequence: TGTGCCTGGAGTGGGGATCTGGGCAGAGAAAATTCACCCCTCCACTTT.